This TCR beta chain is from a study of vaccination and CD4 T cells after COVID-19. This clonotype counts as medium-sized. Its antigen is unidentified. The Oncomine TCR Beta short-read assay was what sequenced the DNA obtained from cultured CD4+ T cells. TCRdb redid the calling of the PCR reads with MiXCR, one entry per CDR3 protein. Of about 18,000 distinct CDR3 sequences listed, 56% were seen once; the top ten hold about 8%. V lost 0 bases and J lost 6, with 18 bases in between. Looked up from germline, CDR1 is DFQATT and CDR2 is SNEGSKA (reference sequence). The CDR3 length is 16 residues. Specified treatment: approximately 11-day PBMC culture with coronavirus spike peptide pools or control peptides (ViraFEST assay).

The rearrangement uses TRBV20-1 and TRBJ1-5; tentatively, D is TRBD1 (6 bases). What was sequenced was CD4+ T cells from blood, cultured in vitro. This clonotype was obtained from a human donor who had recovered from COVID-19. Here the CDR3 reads CSARDGVRGTSQPQHF. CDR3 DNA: TGCAGTGCTAGAGATGGGGTCAGGGGCACCAGTCAGCCCCAGCATTTT.